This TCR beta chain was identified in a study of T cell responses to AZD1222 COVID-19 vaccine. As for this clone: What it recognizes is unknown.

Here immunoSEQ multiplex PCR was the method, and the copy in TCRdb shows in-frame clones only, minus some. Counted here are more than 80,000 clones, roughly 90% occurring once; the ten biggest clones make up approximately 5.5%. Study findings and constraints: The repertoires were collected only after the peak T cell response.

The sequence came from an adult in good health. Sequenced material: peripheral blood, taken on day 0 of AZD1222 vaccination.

DNA for the CDR3: TGTGCCAGCAGCGCCGAGGGGGGGGCAGTTGAGACCCAGTACTTC. It is translated as CASSAEGGAVETQYF. This chain connects TRBV9 to TRBJ2-5; TRBD2 might be the D (7 bases). The ends were cut back, 3 bases at V and 5 bases at J, with 17 bases in the middle. CDR1 SGDLS and CDR2 YYNGEE come from the germline V gene. CDR3 length equals 15 residues. Full variable domain (missing parts from reference TRBV9 and TRBJ2-5): DSGVTQTPKHLITATGQRVTLRCSPRSGDLSVYWYQQSLDQGLQFLIQYYNGEERAKGNILERFSAQQFPDLHSELNLSSLELGDSALYFCASSAEGGAVETQYFGPGTRLLVL.